This T cell receptor (beta chain) was obtained from a study of blood T cell repertoires in COVID-19. Study-wide background: Both acute and convalescent COVID-19 samples were obtained from the United States, Italy and Spain.

Germline-derived CDR1 and CDR2 are SGHDT and YYEEEE. With 2 bases clipped from V and 5 bases from J, the junction kept 4 bases outside the gene matches. The length of the CDR3 is 15 residues. This clone was seen only once. Here immunoSEQ multiplex PCR was the method, and the copy in TCRdb shows in-frame clones only, minus some. The sample includes around 200,000 clones, roughly 86% of them seen just once. The specimen sequenced was peripheral blood. This clonotype was sampled from a woman older than 75 in a cohort sampled during active or convalescent COVID-19. V and J are TRBV5-6 and TRBJ1-4; 9 positions match TRBD1. The CDR3 DNA reads as TGTGCCAGCAGCTTAAACAGGGGGCCCAATGAAAAACTGTTTTTT. Translated, it gives CASSLNRGPNEKLFF.